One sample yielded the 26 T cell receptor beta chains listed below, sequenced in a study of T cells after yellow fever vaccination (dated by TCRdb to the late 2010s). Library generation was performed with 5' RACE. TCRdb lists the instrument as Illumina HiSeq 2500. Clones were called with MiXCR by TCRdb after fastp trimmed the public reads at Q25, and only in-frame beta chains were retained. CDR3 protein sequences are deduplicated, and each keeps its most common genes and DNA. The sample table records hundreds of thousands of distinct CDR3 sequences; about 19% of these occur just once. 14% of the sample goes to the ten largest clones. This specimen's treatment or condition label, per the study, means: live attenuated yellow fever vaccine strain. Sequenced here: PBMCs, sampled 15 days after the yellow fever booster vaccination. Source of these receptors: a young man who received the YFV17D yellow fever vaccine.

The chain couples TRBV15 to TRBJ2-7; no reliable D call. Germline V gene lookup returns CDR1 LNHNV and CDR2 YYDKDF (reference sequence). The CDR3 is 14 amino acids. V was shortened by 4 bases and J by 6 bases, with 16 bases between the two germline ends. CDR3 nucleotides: TGTGCCACCAGCATACATGGGCTCGATCCCGAGCAGTACTTC. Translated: CATSIHGLDPEQYF.

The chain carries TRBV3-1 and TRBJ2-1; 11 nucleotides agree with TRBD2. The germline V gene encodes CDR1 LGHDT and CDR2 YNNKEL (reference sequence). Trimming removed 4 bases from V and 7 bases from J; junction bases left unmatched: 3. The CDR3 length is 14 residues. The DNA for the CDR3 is TGTGCCAGCAGCCTGACTAGCGGGACGAATGAGCAGTTCTTC. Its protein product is CASSLTSGTNEQFF.

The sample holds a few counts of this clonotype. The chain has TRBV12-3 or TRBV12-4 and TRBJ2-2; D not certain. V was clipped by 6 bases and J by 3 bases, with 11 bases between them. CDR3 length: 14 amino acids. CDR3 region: CASRTREDTGELFF. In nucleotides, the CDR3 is TGTGCCAGCAGGACGCGAGAGGACACCGGGGAGCTGTTTTTT.

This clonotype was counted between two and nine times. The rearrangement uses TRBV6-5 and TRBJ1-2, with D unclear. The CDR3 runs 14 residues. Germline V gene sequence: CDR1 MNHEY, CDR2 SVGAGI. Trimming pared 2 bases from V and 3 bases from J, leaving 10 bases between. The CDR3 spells CASSYKGGYYGYTF. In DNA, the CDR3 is TGTGCCAGCAGTTACAAGGGTGGTTACTATGGCTACACCTTC.

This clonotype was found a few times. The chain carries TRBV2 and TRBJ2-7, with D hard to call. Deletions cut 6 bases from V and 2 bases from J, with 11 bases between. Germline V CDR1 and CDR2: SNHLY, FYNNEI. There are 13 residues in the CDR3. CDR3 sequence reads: CASRQRLTYEQYF. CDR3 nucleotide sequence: TGTGCCAGCAGACAAAGGCTCACCTACGAGCAGTACTTC. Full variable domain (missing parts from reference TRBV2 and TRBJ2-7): EPEVTQTPSHQVTQMGQEVILRCVPISNHLYFYWYRQILGQKVEFLVSFYNNEISEKSEIFDDQFSVERPDGSNFTLKIRSTKLEDSAMYFCASRQRLTYEQYFGPGTRLTVT.

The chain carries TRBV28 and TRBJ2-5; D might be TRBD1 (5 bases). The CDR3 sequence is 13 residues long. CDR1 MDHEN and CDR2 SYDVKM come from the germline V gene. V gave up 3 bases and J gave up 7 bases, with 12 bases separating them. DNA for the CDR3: TGTGCCAGCAGTTTCTCAGGGATCGTGACCCAGTACTTC. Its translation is CASSFSGIVTQYF.

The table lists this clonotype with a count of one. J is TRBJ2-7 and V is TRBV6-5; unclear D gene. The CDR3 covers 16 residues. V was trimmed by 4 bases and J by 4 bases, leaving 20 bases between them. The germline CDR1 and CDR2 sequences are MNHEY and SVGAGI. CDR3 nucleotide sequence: TGTGCCAGCAGTTCCCCTTATACGGCTGGTAGTTACGAGCAGTACTTC. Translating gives CASSSPYTAGSYEQYF.

CDR3 sequence (DNA): TGTGCCAGCAGTGCACTTCTTAGCTCCTACGAGCAGTACTTC. Residues: CASSALLSSYEQYF. The V call is TRBV25-1, the J call TRBJ2-7; no firm D call. Germline CDR1 MGHDK, CDR2 SYGVNS. V was cut by 4 bases and J by 0 bases, with 10 bases left in between. The CDR3 loop spans 14 amino acids.

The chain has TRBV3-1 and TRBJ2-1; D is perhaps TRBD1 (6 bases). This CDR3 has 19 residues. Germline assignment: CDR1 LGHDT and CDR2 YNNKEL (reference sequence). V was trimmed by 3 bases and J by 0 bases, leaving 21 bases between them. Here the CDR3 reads CASSQGAGVQGSSYNEQFF. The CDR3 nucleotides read TGTGCCAGCAGCCAGGGGGCAGGGGTCCAGGGGAGCTCCTACAATGAGCAGTTCTTC.

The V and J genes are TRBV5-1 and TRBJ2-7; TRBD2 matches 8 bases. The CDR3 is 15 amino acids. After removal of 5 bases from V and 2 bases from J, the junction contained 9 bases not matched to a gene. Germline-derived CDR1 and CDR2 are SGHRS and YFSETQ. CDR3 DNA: TGCGCCAGCAGGCCCGTAACGGGAGGGCCCTACGAGCAGTACTTC. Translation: CASRPVTGGPYEQYF.

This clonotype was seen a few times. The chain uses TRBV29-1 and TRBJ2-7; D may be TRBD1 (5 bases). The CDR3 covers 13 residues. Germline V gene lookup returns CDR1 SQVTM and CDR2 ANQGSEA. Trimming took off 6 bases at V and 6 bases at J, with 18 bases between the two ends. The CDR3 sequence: CSVSQGYAGEQYF. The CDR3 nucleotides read TGCAGCGTCTCCCAGGGATATGCAGGCGAGCAGTACTTC.

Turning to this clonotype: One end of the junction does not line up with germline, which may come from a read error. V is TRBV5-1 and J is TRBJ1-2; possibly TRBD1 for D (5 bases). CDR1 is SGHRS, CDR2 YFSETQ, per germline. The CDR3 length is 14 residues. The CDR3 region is CASSLGQDNYGYTF. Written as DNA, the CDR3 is TGCGCTAGCAGCTTGGGGCAGGATAACTATGGCTACACCTTC.

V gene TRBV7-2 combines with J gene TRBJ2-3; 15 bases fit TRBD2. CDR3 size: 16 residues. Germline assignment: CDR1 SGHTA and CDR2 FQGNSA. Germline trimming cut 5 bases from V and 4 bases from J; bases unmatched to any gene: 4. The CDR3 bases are TGTGCCAGCAGCCCCGGACTAGCGGGAGGGTCAGATACGCAGTATTTT. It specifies CASSPGLAGGSDTQYF. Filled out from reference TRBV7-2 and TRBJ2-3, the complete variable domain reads GAGVSQSPSNKVTEKGKDVELRCDPISGHTALYWYRQSLGQGLEFLIYFQGNSAPDKSGLPSDRFSAERTGGSVSTLTIQRTQQEDSAVYLCASSPGLAGGSDTQYFGPGTRLTVL.

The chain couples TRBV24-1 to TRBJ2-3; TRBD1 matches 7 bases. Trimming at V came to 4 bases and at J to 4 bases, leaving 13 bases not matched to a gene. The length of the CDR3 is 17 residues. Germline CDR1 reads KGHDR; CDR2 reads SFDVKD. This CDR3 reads CATSDPGQSPGPDTQYF. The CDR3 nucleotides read TGTGCCACCAGTGACCCGGGACAGAGCCCTGGCCCAGATACGCAGTATTTT.

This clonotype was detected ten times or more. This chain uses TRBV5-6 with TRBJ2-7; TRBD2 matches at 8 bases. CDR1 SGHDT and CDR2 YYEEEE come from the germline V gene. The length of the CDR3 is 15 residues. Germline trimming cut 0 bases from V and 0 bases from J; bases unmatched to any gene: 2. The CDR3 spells CASSLAGGNSYEQYF. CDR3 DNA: TGTGCCAGCAGCTTGGCGGGAGGGAACTCCTACGAGCAGTACTTC.

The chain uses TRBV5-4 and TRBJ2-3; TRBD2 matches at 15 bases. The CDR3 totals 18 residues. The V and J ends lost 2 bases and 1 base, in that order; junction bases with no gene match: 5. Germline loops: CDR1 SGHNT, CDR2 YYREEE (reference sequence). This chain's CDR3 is CASSFRTSGRAGTDTQYF. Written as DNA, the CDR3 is TGTGCCAGCAGCTTTCGGACTAGCGGGAGGGCCGGCACAGATACGCAGTATTTT.

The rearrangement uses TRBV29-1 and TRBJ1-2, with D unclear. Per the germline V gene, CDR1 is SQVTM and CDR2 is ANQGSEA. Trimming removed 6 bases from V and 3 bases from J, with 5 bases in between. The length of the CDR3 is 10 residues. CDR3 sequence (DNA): TGCAGCGTCGAGGACTATGGCTACACCTTC. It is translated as CSVEDYGYTF.

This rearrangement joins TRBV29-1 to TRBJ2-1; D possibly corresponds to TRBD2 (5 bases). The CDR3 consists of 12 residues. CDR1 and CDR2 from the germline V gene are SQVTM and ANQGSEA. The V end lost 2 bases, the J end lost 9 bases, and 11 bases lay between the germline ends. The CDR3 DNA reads TGCAGCGTTGAACCATCTGCGGGTGAGCAGTTCTTC. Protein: CSVEPSAGEQFF.

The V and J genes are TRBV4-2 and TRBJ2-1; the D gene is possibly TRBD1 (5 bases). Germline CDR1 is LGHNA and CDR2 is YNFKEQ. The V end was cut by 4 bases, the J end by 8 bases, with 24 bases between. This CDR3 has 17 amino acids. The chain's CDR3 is CASSLYPTVGAEYEQFF. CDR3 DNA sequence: TGTGCCAGCAGCCTCTACCCGACTGTTGGGGCTGAGTATGAGCAGTTCTTC.

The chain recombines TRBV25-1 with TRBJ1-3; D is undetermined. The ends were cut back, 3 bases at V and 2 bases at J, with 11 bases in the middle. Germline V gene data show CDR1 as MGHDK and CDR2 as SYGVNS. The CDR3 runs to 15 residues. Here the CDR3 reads CASSETYTAGNTIYF. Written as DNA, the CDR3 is TGTGCCAGCAGTGAGACATACACTGCTGGAAACACCATATATTTT.

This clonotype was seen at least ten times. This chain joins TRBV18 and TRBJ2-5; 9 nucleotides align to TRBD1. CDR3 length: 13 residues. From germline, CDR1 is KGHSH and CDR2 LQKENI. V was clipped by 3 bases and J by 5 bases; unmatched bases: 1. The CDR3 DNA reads TGTGCCAGCTCACCCGGGACAGGGGAGACCCAGTACTTC. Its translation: CASSPGTGETQYF.

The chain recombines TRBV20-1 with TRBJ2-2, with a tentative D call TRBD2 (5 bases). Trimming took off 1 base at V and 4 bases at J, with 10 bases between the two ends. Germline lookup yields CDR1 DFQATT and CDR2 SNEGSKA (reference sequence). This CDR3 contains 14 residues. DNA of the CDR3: TGCAGTGCTAGAGTCGGTCGGGGCACCGGGGAGCTGTTTTTT. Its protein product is CSARVGRGTGELFF.

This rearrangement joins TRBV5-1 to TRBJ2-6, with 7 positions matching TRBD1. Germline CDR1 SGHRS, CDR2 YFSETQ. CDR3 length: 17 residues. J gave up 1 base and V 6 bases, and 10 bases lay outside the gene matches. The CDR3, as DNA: TGCGCCAGCACCCCTCCCCCAGGGGGATCTGGGGCCAACGTCCTGACTTTC. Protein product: CASTPPPGGSGANVLTF.

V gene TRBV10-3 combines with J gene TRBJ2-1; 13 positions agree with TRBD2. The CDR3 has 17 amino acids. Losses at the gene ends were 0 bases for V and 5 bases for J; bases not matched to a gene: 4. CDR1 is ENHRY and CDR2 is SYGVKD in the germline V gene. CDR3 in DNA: TGTGCCATCAGTGAGTCCCTGGGACTAGCGGGAAACAATGAGCAGTTCTTC. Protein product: CAISESLGLAGNNEQFF.

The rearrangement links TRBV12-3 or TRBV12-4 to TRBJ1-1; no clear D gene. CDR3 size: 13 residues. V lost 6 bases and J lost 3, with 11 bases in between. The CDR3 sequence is CASSRHGDTEAFF. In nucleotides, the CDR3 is TGTGCCAGCAGCCGACATGGGGACACTGAAGCTTTCTTT.

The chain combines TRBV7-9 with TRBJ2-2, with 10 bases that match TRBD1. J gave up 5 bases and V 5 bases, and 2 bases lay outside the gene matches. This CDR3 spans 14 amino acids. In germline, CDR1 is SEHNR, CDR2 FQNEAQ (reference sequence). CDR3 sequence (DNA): TGTGCCAGCAGCACGGGACAGGGGACCGGGGAGCTGTTTTTT. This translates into CASSTGQGTGELFF.